This entry lists 24 T cell receptor beta chains sequenced from one sample in a study of T cells of healthy individuals. TCRdb recomputed calls from the 5' RACE reads with MiXCR, one row per CDR3 protein. The sample comprises 40,000 to 65,000 distinct CDR3 sequences, about 14% of which are singletons, and about 16% rests with the top ten. The receptors originated from a human donor in good health.

The chain links TRBV12-3 or TRBV12-4 to TRBJ1-1, with D hard to call. This CDR3 region has 11 residues. V gave up 3 bases and J gave up 10 bases, with 9 bases separating them. CDR3 sequence (DNA): TGTGCCAGCAGTTTGCCCTCTGCAGCTTTCTTT. It yields the protein CASSLPSAAFF.

This clonotype came up many times. The J gene is TRBJ2-5, the V gene TRBV12-3 or TRBV12-4; the D is unclear. With 3 bases removed from V and 2 bases from J, the gap between germline ends came to 7 bases. This CDR3 spans 13 amino acids. The CDR3 sequence: CASSFRAQETQYF. CDR3 in DNA: TGTGCCAGCAGTTTTAGGGCTCAAGAGACCCAGTACTTC.

This chain uses TRBV3-1 with TRBJ1-2, with a tentative D call TRBD1 (5 bases). The CDR3 length is 15 residues. Trimming removed 3 bases from V and 5 bases from J, with 16 bases in between. Germline CDR1 is LGHDT and CDR2 is YNNKEL (reference sequence). This chain's CDR3 is CASSQGGLLGYGYTF. The CDR3 nucleotides are TGTGCCAGCAGCCAGGGGGGACTCCTAGGATATGGCTACACCTTC.

This clonotype turned up a few times. V is TRBV7-8 and J is TRBJ2-1, with 9 bases matching TRBD1. CDR1 is SGHVS and CDR2 is FQNEAQ in the germline V gene. CDR3 length equals 15 residues. V shed 5 bases, J shed 4 bases, and the junction held 6 bases outside the gene matches. The CDR3 reads CASSPTGGNYNEQFF. The DNA for the CDR3 is TGTGCCAGCAGCCCGACAGGGGGTAATTACAATGAGCAGTTCTTC.

This clonotype was detected many times. V gene TRBV7-2 combines with J gene TRBJ1-5; 10 bases match TRBD1. The CDR3 is made up of 15 amino acids. Germline CDR1 and CDR2: SGHTA and FQGNSA. The J segment lost 4 bases and the V segment lost 1 base, leaving 1 base of the junction unmatched. CDR3 residues: CASSLEGQGNQPQHF. In DNA, the CDR3 is TGTGCCAGCAGCTTAGAGGGACAGGGGAATCAGCCCCAGCATTTT.

The chain joins TRBV7-9 to TRBJ2-7; perhaps D is TRBD1 or TRBD2 (6 bases each). V was cut by 3 bases and J by 2 bases, with 17 bases left in between. The germline V gene has CDR1 SEHNR and CDR2 FQNEAQ (reference sequence). CDR3 length: 16 residues. In nucleotides, the CDR3 is TGTGCCAGCAGCTTGGAGGTAGGGGGGCACACCTACGAGCAGTACTTC. Protein: CASSLEVGGHTYEQYF. The whole variable domain, filled in from reference TRBV7-9 and TRBJ2-7, reads DTGVSQNPRHKITKRGQNVTFRCDPISEHNRLYWYRQTLGQGPEFLTYFQNEAQLEKSRLLSDRFSAERPKGSFSTLEIQRTEQGDSAMYLCASSLEVGGHTYEQYFGPGTRLTVT.

The sample holds many counts of this clonotype. This chain joins TRBV9 and TRBJ1-3; possible D gene TRBD1, 5 bases. This CDR3 is 17 amino acids long. The germline V gene has CDR1 SGDLS and CDR2 YYNGEE. Trimming removed 4 bases from V and 0 bases from J, with 17 bases in between. The CDR3 DNA reads as TGTGCCAGCAGCTCGGGGGGACTCATATACTCTGGAAACACCATATATTTT. Its protein is CASSSGGLIYSGNTIYF.

This chain joins TRBV4-3 and TRBJ1-4; no clear D. Trimming cost V 3 bases and J 4 bases, with 9 bases left between them. The CDR3 loop spans 14 amino acids. CDR1 is LGHNA, CDR2 YSLEER, per germline. The CDR3 loop reads CASSHSRYNEKLFF. CDR3 DNA: TGCGCCAGCAGCCATAGTCGTTATAATGAAAAACTGTTTTTT.

This clonotype was recorded at least ten times. V and J are TRBV7-9 and TRBJ1-2; the D gene is possibly TRBD1 (5 bases). There are 14 residues in the CDR3. Germline assignment: CDR1 SEHNR and CDR2 FQNEAQ (reference sequence). Deletions cut 5 bases from V and 8 bases from J, with 18 bases between. Here the CDR3 reads CASSRSLSGTGYTF. The CDR3 DNA reads as TGTGCCAGCAGCCGAAGCCTCTCAGGGACGGGCTACACCTTC.

The CDR3 protein is CASSLSGGSNQPQHF. The CDR3 DNA sequence: TGTGCCAGCAGCTTATCAGGGGGAAGCAATCAGCCCCAGCATTTT. The chain employs TRBV7-2 and TRBJ1-5, with 7 bases lining up with TRBD1. The CDR3 totals 15 residues. V was clipped by 2 bases and J by 1 base; unmatched bases: 2. Germline assignment: CDR1 SGHTA and CDR2 FQGNSA.

V usage is TRBV30 and J usage is TRBJ2-5; 8 nucleotides match TRBD2. The ends lost 0 bases at V and 1 base at J; junction bases unmatched: 7. The CDR3 is 16 residues long. Germline assignment: CDR1 GTSNPN and CDR2 SVGIG (reference sequence). The CDR3 DNA reads TGTGCCTGGAGTGTCTGGAGCGGGAGTCTCCAAGAGACCCAGTACTTC. The encoded protein is CAWSVWSGSLQETQYF.

In its sample, this clonotype was seen many times. This rearrangement joins TRBV29-1 to TRBJ1-3, with D unclear. This CDR3 has 13 amino acids. CDR1 SQVTM and CDR2 ANQGSEA come from the germline V gene. V was trimmed by 4 bases and J by 0 bases, leaving 7 bases between them. The CDR3 region is CSVGENSGNTIYF. As DNA, the CDR3 is TGCAGCGTTGGGGAGAACTCTGGAAACACCATATATTTT.

This rearrangement joins TRBV20-1 to TRBJ2-1, with 12 bases lining up with TRBD2. The CDR3 runs 17 residues. V dropped 0 bases and J dropped 3; count of bases not matched to a gene: 6. Germline CDR1 reads DFQATT; CDR2 reads SNEGSKA (reference sequence). This chain's CDR3 is CSARDSSGLAGYNEQFF. In DNA form, the CDR3 reads TGCAGTGCTAGAGATTCCTCGGGACTAGCGGGCTACAATGAGCAGTTCTTC.

This clonotype was seen at least ten times. The chain has TRBV10-1 and TRBJ1-6; D not certain. CDR1 and CDR2 from the germline V gene are WNHNN and SYGVQD (reference sequence). The CDR3 is 13 residues long. Trimming shortened V by 0 bases and J by 6 bases, and 3 bases separated the two germline ends. CDR3 amino acids: CASSESGNSPLHF. CDR3 nucleotide sequence: TGCGCCAGCAGTGAGTCCGGTAATTCACCCCTCCACTTT.

This chain links TRBV7-2 with TRBJ1-5; D may be TRBD1 (6 bases). Deletions cut 5 bases from V and 2 bases from J, with 13 bases between. The CDR3 runs to 15 residues. The germline gives CDR1 SGHTA, CDR2 FQGNSA. CDR3 region: CASSQQGDGNQPQHF. The CDR3 DNA reads as TGTGCCAGCAGCCAACAGGGAGATGGCAATCAGCCCCAGCATTTT.

This clonotype was detected ten times or more. The genes are TRBV7-2 and TRBJ2-5; no reliable D call. CDR3 length equals 13 residues. From germline, CDR1 is SGHTA and CDR2 FQGNSA. V lost 3 bases to trimming and J lost 1 base, with 6 bases between them. The CDR3: CASSLGIQETQYF. DNA of the CDR3: TGTGCCAGCAGCTTGGGAATCCAAGAGACCCAGTACTTC. Based on the CDR3 plus reference TRBV7-2 and TRBJ2-5, the full variable domain is GAGVSQSPSNKVTEKGKDVELRCDPISGHTALYWYRQSLGQGLEFLIYFQGNSAPDKSGLPSDRFSAERTGGSVSTLTIQRTQQEDSAVYLCASSLGIQETQYFGPGTRLLVL.

This clonotype was seen many times. The genes are TRBV6-1 and TRBJ2-7; tentatively, D is TRBD2 (5 bases). Germline CDR1 reads MNHNS; CDR2 reads SASEGT. The CDR3 runs to 13 residues. V gave up 8 bases and J gave up 2 bases, with 13 bases separating them. Here the CDR3 reads CASSSGNPYEQYF. The CDR3 DNA follows: TGTGCCAGCTCTTCGGGGAACCCCTACGAGCAGTACTTC.

This clonotype was counted many times. The chain is built from TRBV10-3 and TRBJ2-3; 10 bases match TRBD1. CDR3 length: 14 residues. Losses at the gene ends were 8 bases for V and 6 bases for J; bases not matched to a gene: 8. CDR1 is ENHRY and CDR2 is SYGVKD in the germline V gene. The CDR3 reads CAIGGRGQGDTQYF. The CDR3, as DNA: TGTGCCATCGGGGGAAGGGGACAGGGGGATACGCAGTATTTT.

This clonotype has more than one count but fewer than ten. The rearrangement links TRBV29-1 to TRBJ2-1; 10 nucleotides line up with TRBD1. V lost 6 bases, J lost 8 bases, and 7 bases stayed unmatched. The CDR3 consists of 13 residues. CDR1 is SQVTM, CDR2 ANQGSEA, per germline. In DNA form, the CDR3 reads TGCAGCGTGGGGGGACAGGGGATCCATGAGCAGTTCTTC. Encoded protein: CSVGGQGIHEQFF.

CDR3 DNA sequence: TGTGCCAGCAGTGGGGGAGCGCGAGGGGAGACCCAGTACTTC. Translated: CASSGGARGETQYF. The rearrangement links TRBV2 to TRBJ2-5, with a possible D match to TRBD2 (5 bases). Looked up from germline, CDR1 is SNHLY and CDR2 is FYNNEI. V lost 4 bases, J lost 5 bases, and 14 bases lay in between. The CDR3 contains 14 residues.

The chain is built from TRBV6-1 and TRBJ1-6; D unclear. This CDR3 contains 15 residues. Germline V lookup: CDR1 MNHNS, CDR2 SASEGT. Trimming took 2 bases from V and 7 from J, leaving 12 bases between them. As DNA, the CDR3 is TGTGCCAGCAGTGAAAGTCTCTCGGGGAATTCACCCCTCCACTTT. The encoded protein is CASSESLSGNSPLHF.

The table lists this clonotype with many counts. J is TRBJ1-1 and V is TRBV20-1; D might be TRBD1 (6 bases). There are 15 residues in the CDR3. Germline V lookup: CDR1 DFQATT, CDR2 SNEGSKA (reference sequence). Trimming stripped 0 bases from V and 0 bases from J, with 11 bases between. Here the CDR3 reads CSAREGGGLNTEAFF. In DNA form, the CDR3 reads TGCAGTGCTAGAGAAGGTGGGGGGCTGAACACTGAAGCTTTCTTT.

The table lists this clonotype with a few counts. This chain uses TRBV18 with TRBJ1-3; TRBD1 is a possible D gene (5 bases). Germline CDR1 and CDR2: KGHSH and LQKENI. This CDR3 contains 15 residues. V lost 6 bases to trimming and J lost 0 bases, with 12 bases between them. CDR3 sequence: CASSGGSTSGNTIYF. The DNA of the CDR3 is TGTGCCAGCTCGGGGGGATCTACCTCTGGAAACACCATATATTTT.

This clonotype has a count of ten or more. The chain employs TRBV7-3 and TRBJ2-1; D may be TRBD1 or TRBD2 (5 bases each). This CDR3 has 14 amino acids. Germline V gene sequence: CDR1 SGHTA, CDR2 FQGTGA. With 5 bases removed from V and 6 bases from J, the gap between germline ends came to 14 bases. The CDR3: CASSLGEQLNEQFF. In DNA, the CDR3 is TGTGCCAGCAGCCTGGGGGAACAGCTCAATGAGCAGTTCTTC.